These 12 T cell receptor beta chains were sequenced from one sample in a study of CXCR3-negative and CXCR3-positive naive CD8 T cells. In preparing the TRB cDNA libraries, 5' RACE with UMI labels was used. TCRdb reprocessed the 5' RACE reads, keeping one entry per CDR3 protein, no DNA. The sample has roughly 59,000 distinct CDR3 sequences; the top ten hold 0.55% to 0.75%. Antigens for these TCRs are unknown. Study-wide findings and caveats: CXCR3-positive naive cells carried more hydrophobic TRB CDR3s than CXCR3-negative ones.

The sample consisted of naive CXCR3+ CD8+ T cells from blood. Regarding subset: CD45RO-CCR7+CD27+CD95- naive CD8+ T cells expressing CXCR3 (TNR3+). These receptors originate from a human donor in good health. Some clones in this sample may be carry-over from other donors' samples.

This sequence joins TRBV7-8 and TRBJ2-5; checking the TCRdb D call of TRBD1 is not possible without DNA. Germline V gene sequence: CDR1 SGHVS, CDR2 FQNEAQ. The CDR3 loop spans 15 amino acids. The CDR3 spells CASSSTGADQETQYF.

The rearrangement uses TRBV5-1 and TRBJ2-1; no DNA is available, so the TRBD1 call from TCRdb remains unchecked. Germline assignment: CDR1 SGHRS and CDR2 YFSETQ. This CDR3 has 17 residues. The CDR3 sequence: CASSLRGGQVYYNEQFF.

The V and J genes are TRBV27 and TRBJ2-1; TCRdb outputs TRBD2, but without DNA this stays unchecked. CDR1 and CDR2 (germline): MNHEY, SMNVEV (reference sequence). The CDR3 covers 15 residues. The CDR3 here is CASSLRGAPYNEQFF.

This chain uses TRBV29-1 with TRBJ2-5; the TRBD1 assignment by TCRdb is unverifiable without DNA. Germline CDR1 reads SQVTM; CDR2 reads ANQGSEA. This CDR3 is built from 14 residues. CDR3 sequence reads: CSGLGQPPGETQYF.

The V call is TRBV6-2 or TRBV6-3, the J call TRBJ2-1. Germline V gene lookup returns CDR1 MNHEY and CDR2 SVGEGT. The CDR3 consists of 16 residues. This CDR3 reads CASSYSVVGAYNEQFF.

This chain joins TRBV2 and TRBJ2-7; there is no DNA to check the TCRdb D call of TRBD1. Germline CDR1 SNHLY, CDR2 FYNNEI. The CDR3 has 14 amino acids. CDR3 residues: CARETQGFPYEQYF. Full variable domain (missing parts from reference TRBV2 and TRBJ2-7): EPEVTQTPSHQVTQMGQEVILRCVPISNHLYFYWYRQILGQKVEFLVSFYNNEISEKSEIFDDQFSVERPDGSNFTLKIRSTKLEDSAMYFCARETQGFPYEQYFGPGTRLTVT.

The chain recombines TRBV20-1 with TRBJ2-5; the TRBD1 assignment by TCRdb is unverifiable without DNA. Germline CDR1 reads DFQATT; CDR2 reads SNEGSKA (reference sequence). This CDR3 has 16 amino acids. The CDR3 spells CSARANPGTVQETQYF.

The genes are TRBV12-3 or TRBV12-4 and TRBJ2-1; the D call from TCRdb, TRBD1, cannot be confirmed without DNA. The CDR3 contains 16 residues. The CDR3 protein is CASRAWDRVDPDEQFF.

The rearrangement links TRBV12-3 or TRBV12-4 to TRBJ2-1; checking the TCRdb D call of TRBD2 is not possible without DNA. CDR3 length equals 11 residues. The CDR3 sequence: CASSIPPQQFF.

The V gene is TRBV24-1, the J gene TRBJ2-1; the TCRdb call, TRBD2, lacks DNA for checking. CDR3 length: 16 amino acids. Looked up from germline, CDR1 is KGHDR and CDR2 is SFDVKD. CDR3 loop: CATSDRTSGGLNEQFF.

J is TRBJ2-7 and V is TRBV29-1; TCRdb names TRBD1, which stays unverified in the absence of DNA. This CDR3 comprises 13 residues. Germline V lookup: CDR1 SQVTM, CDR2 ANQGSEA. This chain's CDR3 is CSVMTGADYEQYF.

The CDR3 sequence: CASSSSGLAGGYNEQFF. J is TRBJ2-1 and V is TRBV7-6; no DNA is available, so the TRBD2 call from TCRdb remains unchecked. Germline V gives CDR1 SGHVS, CDR2 FNYEAQ. The CDR3 consists of 17 residues.